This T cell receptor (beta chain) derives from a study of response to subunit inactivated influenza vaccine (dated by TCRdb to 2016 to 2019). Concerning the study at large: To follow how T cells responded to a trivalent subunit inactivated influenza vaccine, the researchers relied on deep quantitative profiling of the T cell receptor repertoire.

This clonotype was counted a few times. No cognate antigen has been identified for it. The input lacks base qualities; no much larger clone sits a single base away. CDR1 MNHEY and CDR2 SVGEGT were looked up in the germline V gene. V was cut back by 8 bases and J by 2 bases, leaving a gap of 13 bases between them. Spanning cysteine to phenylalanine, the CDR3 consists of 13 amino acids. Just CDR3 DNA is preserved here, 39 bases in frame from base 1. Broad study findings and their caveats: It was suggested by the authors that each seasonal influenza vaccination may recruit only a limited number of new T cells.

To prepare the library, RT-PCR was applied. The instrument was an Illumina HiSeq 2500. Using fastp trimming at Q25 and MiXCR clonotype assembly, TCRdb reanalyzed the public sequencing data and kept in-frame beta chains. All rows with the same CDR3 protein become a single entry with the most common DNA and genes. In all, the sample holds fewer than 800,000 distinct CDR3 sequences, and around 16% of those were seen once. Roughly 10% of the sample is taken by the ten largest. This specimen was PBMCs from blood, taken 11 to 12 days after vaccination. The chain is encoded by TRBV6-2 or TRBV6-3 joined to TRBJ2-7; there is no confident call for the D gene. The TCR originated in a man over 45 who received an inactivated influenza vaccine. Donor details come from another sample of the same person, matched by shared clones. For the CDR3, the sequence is CASQESPTYEQYF. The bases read TGTGCCAGCCAAGAAAGCCCTACCTACGAGCAGTACTTC.